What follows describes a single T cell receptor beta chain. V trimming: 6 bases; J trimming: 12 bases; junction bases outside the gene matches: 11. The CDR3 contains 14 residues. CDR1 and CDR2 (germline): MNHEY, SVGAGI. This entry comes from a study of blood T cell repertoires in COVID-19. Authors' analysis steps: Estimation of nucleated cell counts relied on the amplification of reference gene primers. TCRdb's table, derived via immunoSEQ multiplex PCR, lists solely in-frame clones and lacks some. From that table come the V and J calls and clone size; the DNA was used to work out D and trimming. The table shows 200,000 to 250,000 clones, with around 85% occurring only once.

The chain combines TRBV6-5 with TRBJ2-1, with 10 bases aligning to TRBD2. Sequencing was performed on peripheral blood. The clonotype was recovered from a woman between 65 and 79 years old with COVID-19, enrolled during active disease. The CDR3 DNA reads TGTGCCAGCAGCGGGACTAGCGCCCGACTGGGGCAGTTCTTC. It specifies CASSGTSARLGQFF.